This section outlines one T cell receptor (beta chain) sequence together with its context. This clone has just a few counts. The clone's antigen remains unknown. The read terminates 3 residues ahead of where the CDR3 ends, so the germline J gene completes it. The data were taken from a study of T cell clonality in common variable immunodeficiency (dated by TCRdb to 2015 to 2017). The study at large found these results: CVID TCRbeta sequences reportedly showed fewer deletions and N-nucleotide insertions and lacked highly modified clones with 13 or more V deletions. CVID subjects shared fewer TCRbeta clones with each other than healthy controls did (p < 0.0001). TCRbeta clonality was higher in CVID subjects than in healthy controls (t-test p = 0.018), and the increase was most characteristic of about a third of subjects. Even though DNA input was the same, control samples had an average of around 78,000 unique sequences each, compared with 30,000 to 40,000 in CVID samples. Patient heterogeneity within the CVID cohort put limits on correlating repertoire features with clinical complications. According to the authors, figuring out what caused the increased clonality in CVID would require sequencing the repertoires of T cell subpopulations.

Equivalent amounts of genomic DNA from CVID and control samples were used as sequencing input. For every sample, a 60 bp segment covering the rearranged TCRbeta CDR3 region was amplified and then sequenced. The immunoSEQ assay, a bias-corrected multiplex PCR with high-throughput sequencing, was employed for TCRbeta amplification. For the original study's pipeline: Every unique nucleotide sequence counted as a clone and was annotated with V, D and J genes, copy number and frequency. Sequences were labeled productive if in frame, and non-productive if out of frame or containing stop codons. As previously described, clonality was calculated on the basis of Shannon's entropy. The predicted amino acid sequences of productive clones were used to derive mean CDR3 Kyte-Doolittle hydropathy. The R hclust function was used to hierarchically cluster scaled V gene usage with Manhattan distance and complete linkage. Sharing of clones by CDR3 amino acid sequence was evaluated through resampling of 12 repertoires per group over 100 rounds. The repertoires were screened for 70 published EBV-specific TCRbeta sequences and some 250 published CMV-specific TCRbeta sequences. A couple of CVID samples that yielded fewer than 10,000 sequences were excluded from the analysis, so around 38 CVID repertoires were retained. Entries here come from immuneACCESS through TCRdb and include only in-frame sequences with V and J called. Some clones fail to appear in such tables; in the studies checked, an unresolved V gene covers under half of the shortfall, and the cause of the remainder is unknown. The DNA was the basis for D and trimming; V, J and clone size are from that table. Listed for this sample are 25,000 to 35,000 clones, none observed only a single time. Jointly, the top ten make up around 5% of the sample.

Taken from the germline V gene (reference sequence), the CDR1 and CDR2 loops are GTSNPN and SVGIG. The CDR3 holds 13 amino acids from the cysteine to the phenylalanine. The DNA shown is the part of the CDR3 that was read: 30 bases, in frame from base 1. V was cut back by 8 bases and J by 6 bases, leaving a gap of 16 bases between them. Standard criteria, namely reduction of serum IgG, IgA and/or IgM below the normal range together with specific antibody deficiency, were applied for the diagnosis of CVID. A total of 44 subjects (roughly 15 female and 30 or so male; age range roughly 9 to 70 years, mean age roughly 40) were included in the CVID group. Predominantly Caucasian heritage was noted among both the CVID patients and the healthy controls. All CVID subjects had received replacement immunoglobulin therapy for at least one year at the time of study participation. No CVID subject was ill or taking immunomodulatory or immunosuppressive medication when blood was collected. From each donor, roughly 4.5 to 8 ml of heparinized peripheral whole blood was collected. Genomic DNA from adults with common variable immune deficiency (CVID) and from healthy adult controls was used to sequence TCRbeta CDR3 repertoires. Diluted blood was density-centrifuged over Hypaque 1077 or Ficoll-Paque to isolate peripheral blood mononuclear cells. Unsorted mononuclear cells served as the source of genomic DNA, which was extracted either by Qiagen column purification or by a centrifugation-based method.

The sequence derives from a human donor with common variable immunodeficiency. The rearranged chain carries TRBV30 and TRBJ1-4; a tentative D call is TRBD1 (5 bases match). Sequenced material: peripheral blood mononuclear cells. The DNA read from the CDR3 is TGTGCCGGACGACAGTATGCGCATGAAAAA. It codes for CAGRQYAHEK. The whole CDR3 is CAGRQYAHEKLFF.